Listed below are T cell receptor beta chains from one sample, sequenced in a study of T cells in Graves' hyperthyroidism and ophthalmopathy. MiXCR was run by TCRdb on the multiplex PCR reads, yielding one entry per CDR3 protein. The sample has some 570,000 distinct CDR3 sequences; approximately 15% are singletons. Material for sequencing was blood. The receptors derive from a woman between 18 and 29 years old with Graves' ophthalmopathy. The CDR3 runs from the conserved cysteine through the conserved F or W. D genes are given only for firm matches. Clone size is shown for a subset of rows, as once, few, many or a class of expanded clone.

d_call	clone_size	j_call	v_call	cdr3_aa	cdr3_nt
-	-	TRBJ1-3	TRBV9	CASSVSGIGGNTIYF	TGTGCCAGCAGCGTTTCGGGGATTGGTGGAAACACCATATATTTT
TRBD2	few	TRBJ2-7	TRBV6-2/TRBV6-3	CASSPGVAGEQYF	TGTGCCAGCAGTCCCGGGGTAGCGGGCGAGCAGTACTTC
-	many	TRBJ2-1	TRBV11-1	CASSNNRNEQFF	TGTGCCAGCAGCAACAATCGGAATGAGCAGTTCTTC
TRBD1	many	TRBJ2-5	TRBV2	CAQTTRQGARETQYF	TGTGCCCAAACGACTCGACAGGGGGCCAGGGAGACCCAGTACTTC
TRBD2	-	TRBJ2-3	TRBV12-3/TRBV12-4	CASGRSGRASDTQYF	TGTGCCAGCGGGAGGAGCGGGAGGGCGTCAGATACGCAGTATTTT
-	few	TRBJ1-2	TRBV7-8	CASNDLYTNYGYTF	TGTGCCAGTAACGACCTTTATACTAACTATGGCTACACCTTC
TRBD2	many	TRBJ2-5	TRBV7-9	CASSIREGETQYF	TGTGCCAGCAGCATAAGGGAGGGAGAGACCCAGTACTTC
-	few	TRBJ1-2	TRBV20-1	CSASPREYNYGYTF	TGCAGTGCTAGCCCCCGGGAGTATAACTATGGCTACACCTTC
-	many	TRBJ2-7	TRBV7-9	CASSRGNLGYEQYF	TGTGCCAGCAGCCGTGGGAATTTGGGCTACGAGCAGTACTTC
TRBD2	few	TRBJ2-2	TRBV5-1	CASREGSSGRRGTGELFF	TGCGCCAGCCGCGAAGGGTCTAGCGGGAGAAGGGGCACCGGGGAGCTGTTTTTT
-	many	TRBJ2-7	TRBV11-2	CASSSFGTRVLYEQYF	TGTGCCAGCAGCTCCTTTGGGACAAGGGTCCTCTACGAGCAGTACTTC
-	-	TRBJ1-5	TRBV9	CASSVGSGGNQPQHF	TGTGCCAGCAGCGTAGGATCGGGAGGCAATCAGCCCCAGCATTTT
TRBD1	few	TRBJ1-4	TRBV5-8	CASSLRIRMGQQTTNEKLFF	TGTGCCAGCAGCTTGAGAATACGGATGGGACAGCAAACAACTAATGAAAAACTGTTTTTT
TRBD2	many	TRBJ2-7	TRBV28	CASSPLGTSGDYEQYF	TGTGCCAGCAGTCCTCTTGGGACTAGCGGAGACTACGAGCAGTACTTC
TRBD1	-	TRBJ1-5	TRBV9	CASSAGQGLVNQPQHF	TGTGCCAGCAGCGCCGGACAGGGATTGGTCAATCAGCCCCAGCATTTT
TRBD1	few	TRBJ1-6	TRBV20-1	CSARGPGTGPNPNDSPLHF	TGCAGTGCTAGAGGGCCCGGGACAGGTCCCAATCCCAATGATTCACCCCTCCACTTT
TRBD2	few	TRBJ2-2	TRBV7-3	CASSRTRGAGELFF	TGTGCCAGCAGCCGGACTAGGGGCGCCGGGGAGCTGTTTTTT
TRBD2	many	TRBJ2-3	TRBV30	CAWLPPGLAGGPRTDTQYF	TGTGCCTGGCTTCCCCCCGGACTAGCGGGAGGGCCCCGCACAGATACGCAGTATTTT
-	many	TRBJ2-3	TRBV28	CASSLSGRTDTQYF	TGTGCCAGCAGTTTATCGGGCAGGACAGATACGCAGTATTTT
-	many	TRBJ1-5	TRBV28	CASSSMTGPVSNQPQHF	TGTGCCAGCAGTTCAATGACAGGTCCAGTTAGCAATCAGCCCCAGCATTTT
TRBD2	-	TRBJ2-1	TRBV9	CASSVVPGGSYNEQFF	TGTGCCAGCAGCGTAGTTCCGGGAGGCTCCTACAATGAGCAGTTCTTC
-	-	TRBJ1-2	TRBV7-9	CASSLAYPGNYGYTF	TGTGCCAGCAGCTTAGCGTACCCAGGAAACTATGGCTACACCTTC
-	few	TRBJ2-6	TRBV6-4	CASRDPGRSSGANVLTF	TGTGCCAGCAGAGACCCTGGACGGAGCTCTGGGGCCAACGTCCTGACTTTC
TRBD1	many	TRBJ2-1	TRBV12-3/TRBV12-4	CASSKYRGKTYNEQFF	TGTGCCAGCAGCAAGTACAGGGGAAAAACATACAATGAGCAGTTCTTC
TRBD1	many	TRBJ2-7	TRBV28	CASSFVGTGGYEQYF	TGTGCCAGCAGTTTTGTGGGGACAGGGGGCTACGAGCAGTACTTC
-	many	TRBJ1-1	TRBV28	CASSPTGLGTEAFF	TGTGCCAGCAGCCCAACAGGGTTGGGCACTGAAGCTTTCTTT
TRBD1	many	TRBJ2-2	TRBV27	CASSNRGSNTGELFF	TGTGCCAGCAGCAACAGGGGATCGAACACCGGGGAGCTGTTTTTT
-	many	TRBJ2-7	TRBV18	CASSLVGGTYEQYF	TGTGCCAGCAGCTTAGTGGGGGGAACCTACGAGCAGTACTTC
TRBD1	few	TRBJ2-3	TRBV19	CASWTGGSTDTQYF	TGTGCCAGTTGGACAGGGGGCAGCACAGATACGCAGTATTTT
TRBD2	many	TRBJ2-1	TRBV6-1	CASGLAGAAYNEQFF	TGTGCCAGCGGCCTAGCGGGAGCCGCCTACAATGAGCAGTTCTTC
TRBD2	many	TRBJ2-1	TRBV12-3/TRBV12-4	CASSLSGRAGDEQFF	TGTGCCAGCAGCCTAAGCGGGAGGGCCGGCGATGAGCAGTTCTTC
TRBD2	many	TRBJ2-3	TRBV6-1	CASEGAGGRAGTDTQYF	TGTGCCAGCGAGGGAGCGGGAGGGCGTGCGGGCACAGATACGCAGTATTTT
TRBD2	many	TRBJ2-3	TRBV7-3	CASSRGASGVTDTQYF	TGTGCCAGCAGCAGGGGGGCTAGCGGGGTCACAGATACGCAGTATTTT
TRBD2	many	TRBJ2-3	TRBV12-3/TRBV12-4	CASKTSGTDTQYF	TGTGCCAGTAAGACTAGCGGCACAGATACGCAGTATTTT
TRBD1	many	TRBJ2-1	TRBV2	CASVRTGYNEQFF	TGTGCCAGCGTTCGGACAGGATACAATGAGCAGTTCTTC
TRBD1	many	TRBJ1-1	TRBV11-2	CASSLGRYKTGPNTEAFF	TGTGCCAGCAGCTTAGGGAGATACAAGACAGGGCCTAACACTGAAGCTTTCTTT
TRBD2	-	TRBJ2-1	TRBV9	CASSVEGLAGGKQFF	TGTGCCAGCAGCGTAGAGGGACTAGCGGGAGGAAAGCAGTTCTTC
TRBD2	many	TRBJ2-1	TRBV27	CASSSGTSGKNEQFF	TGTGCCAGCAGTTCCGGGACTAGCGGGAAGAATGAGCAGTTCTTC
-	-	TRBJ2-2	TRBV7-9	CASSPQTLTGELFF	TGTGCCAGCAGCCCACAGACTCTTACCGGGGAGCTGTTTTTT
-	many	TRBJ2-7	TRBV3-1	CASNYEGFEQYF	TGTGCCAGCAACTACGAAGGGTTCGAGCAGTACTTC
TRBD2	-	TRBJ2-3	TRBV7-2	CASSSHGASGSTDTQYF	TGTGCCAGCAGCTCCCACGGGGCTAGCGGGAGCACAGATACGCAGTATTTT